This T cell receptor (beta chain) was captured by sequencing in a study of blood T cell repertoires in COVID-19. Turning to the study itself: Researchers got acute and convalescent COVID-19 samples from the United States, Italy and Spain. T cells, B-cell-depleted T cells, or PBMCs supplied cDNA or gDNA.

Per the original data handling: Reference gene primers were amplified, and this amplification served to estimate nucleated cell counts. Generated by immunoSEQ multiplex PCR, the TCRdb table keeps only in-frame clones and is missing some. From that table come the V and J calls and clone size; the DNA was used to work out D and trimming. The sample records around 280,000 clones, around four fifths being singletons. This sequence was found in a woman between 50 and 59 years old with active or convalescent COVID-19. The sequencing input was peripheral blood.

DNA of the CDR3: TGTGCCACCAGCAGAGACAAGACAGGGTATCAGCCCCAGCATTTT. Translation: CATSRDKTGYQPQHF. This rearrangement joins TRBV15 to TRBJ1-5; 7 positions agree with TRBD1. This CDR3 is built from 15 residues. Looked up from germline, CDR1 is LNHNV and CDR2 is YYDKDF (reference sequence). Unmatched junction bases numbered 4, after V lost 0 bases and J lost 5 bases.